This T cell receptor beta chain was documented in a study of T cell responses to AZD1222 COVID-19 vaccine. Turning to this clone: Its antigen is not identified.

The protocol was immunoSEQ multiplex PCR, while the TCRdb copy is restricted to in-frame clones and leaves out a portion. The table includes approximately 60,000 clones, 86% detected once. J gave up 4 bases and V 5 bases, and 4 bases lay outside the gene matches. The V gene's germline CDR1 is SGHTA and CDR2 FQGNSA. There are 15 residues in the CDR3. General observations from the study: Two doses of AZD1222 preceded a rise in Spike-specific TCR breadth and depth.

V usage is TRBV7-2 and J usage is TRBJ2-1, with 11 nucleotides matching TRBD2. This TCR came from an adult who received the AZD1222 COVID-19 vaccine. Sequences were derived from peripheral blood, sampled 28 days after the second AZD1222 dose. CDR3 coding DNA: TGTGCCAGCAGCACACTAGCGGGAGCATACAATGAGCAGTTCTTC. It translates to CASSTLAGAYNEQFF.